This T cell receptor beta chain was identified during a study of blood T cell repertoires in COVID-19. A few counts support this clone. Authors' analysis steps: Estimation of nucleated cell counts relied on the amplification of reference gene primers. Clones were sequenced by immunoSEQ multiplex PCR, and TCRdb holds only the in-frame ones, with some missing. V, J and clone size are those of that table, while D and trimming were read from the DNA. The sample lists roughly 180,000 clones, 70% to 80% occurring once. CDR3 size: 15 residues. CDR1 and CDR2 from the germline V gene are SEHNR and FQNEAQ (reference sequence). Trimming took off 4 bases at V and 9 bases at J, with 16 bases between the two ends. Those enrolled, adults aged roughly 18 to 100 years, came from some 25 US areas. Participants were placed into cohorts based on the clinical history they reported. A COVID-19 case was met by exposed participants within 2 weeks before study entry.

The sequence was obtained from a man in his sixties who had been exposed to COVID-19. The chain has TRBV7-9 and TRBJ1-6, with D possibly matching TRBD1 (5 bases). The specimen sequenced was PBMCs or T cells enriched from blood (not recorded which). For the CDR3, the DNA is TGTGCCAGCAGCTCTGGGGGGGGACTAACTTCACCCCTCCACTTT. Its protein is CASSSGGGLTSPLHF.